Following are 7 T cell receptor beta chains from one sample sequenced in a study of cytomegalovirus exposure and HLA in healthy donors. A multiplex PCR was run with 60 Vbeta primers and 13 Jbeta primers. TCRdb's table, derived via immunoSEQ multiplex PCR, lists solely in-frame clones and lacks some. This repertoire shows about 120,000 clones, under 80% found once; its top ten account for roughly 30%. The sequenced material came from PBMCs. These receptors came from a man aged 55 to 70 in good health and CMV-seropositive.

The CDR3 is CASSRGTLNTGELFF. The DNA of the CDR3 is TGCGCCAGCAGCCGAGGGACACTAAACACCGGGGAGCTGTTTTTT. The chain recombines TRBV4-1 with TRBJ2-2; D perhaps matches TRBD1 (6 bases). V lost 4 bases and J lost 2, with 11 bases in between. The CDR3 sequence is 15 residues long. Germline CDR1 MGHRA, CDR2 YSYEKL.

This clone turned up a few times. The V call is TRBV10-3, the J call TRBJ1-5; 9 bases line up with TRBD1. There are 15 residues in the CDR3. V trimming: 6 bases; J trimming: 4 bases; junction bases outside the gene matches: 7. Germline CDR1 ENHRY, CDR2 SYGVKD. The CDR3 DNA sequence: TGTGCCATCAGCCGGGAAGACAGGGGGAATCAGCCCCAGCATTTT. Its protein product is CAISREDRGNQPQHF.

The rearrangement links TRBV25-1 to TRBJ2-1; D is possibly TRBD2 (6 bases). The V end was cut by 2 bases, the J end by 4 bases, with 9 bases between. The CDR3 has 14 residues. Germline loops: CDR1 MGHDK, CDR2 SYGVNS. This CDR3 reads CASSEPSVYNEQFF. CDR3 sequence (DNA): TGTGCCAGCAGTGAACCTAGCGTATACAATGAGCAGTTCTTC.

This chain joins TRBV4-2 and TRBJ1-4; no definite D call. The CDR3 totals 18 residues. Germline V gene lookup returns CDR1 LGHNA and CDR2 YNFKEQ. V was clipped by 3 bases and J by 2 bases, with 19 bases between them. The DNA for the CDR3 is TGTGCCAGCAGCCAGGACCCCCAGAGGGCAGGCACTAATGAAAAACTGTTTTTT. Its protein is CASSQDPQRAGTNEKLFF.

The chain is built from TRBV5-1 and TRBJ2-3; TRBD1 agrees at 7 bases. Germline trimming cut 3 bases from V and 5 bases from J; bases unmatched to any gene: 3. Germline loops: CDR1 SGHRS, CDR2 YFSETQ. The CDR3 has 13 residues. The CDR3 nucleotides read TGCGCCAGCAGCTCGACAGGGATAGATACGCAGTATTTT. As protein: CASSSTGIDTQYF.

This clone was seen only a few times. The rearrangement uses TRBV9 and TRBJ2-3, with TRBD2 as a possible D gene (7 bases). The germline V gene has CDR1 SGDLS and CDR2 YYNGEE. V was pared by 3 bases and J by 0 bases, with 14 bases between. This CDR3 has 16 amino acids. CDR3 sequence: CASSGGAGASTDTQYF. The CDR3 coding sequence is TGTGCCAGCAGCGGGGGGGCGGGAGCGAGCACAGATACGCAGTATTTT.

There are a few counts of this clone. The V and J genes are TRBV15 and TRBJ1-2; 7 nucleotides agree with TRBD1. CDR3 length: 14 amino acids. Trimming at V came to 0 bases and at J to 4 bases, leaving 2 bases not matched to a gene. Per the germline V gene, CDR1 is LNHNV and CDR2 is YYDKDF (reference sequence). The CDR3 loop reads CATSREGTAYGYTF. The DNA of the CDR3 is TGTGCCACCAGCAGAGAAGGGACAGCCTATGGCTACACCTTC.